Included here is one TCR beta chain sequence, with context. This clonotype appeared a few times. The antigen this receptor binds is unknown. No base quality information exists; no much larger clone differs at one position. The sample belongs to a study of naive and memory T cell subsets (TCRdb year 2017). Looking at the study overall: Sorted naive and memory T cell subsets from peripheral blood were analyzed in the study using a UMI-based, open-source pipeline for TCR alpha and beta sequencing. IgG serology results and the functional CMV T cell responses were in complete agreement. RNA was DNase-treated and reverse transcribed with TCR constant-region primers, mostly using SuperScript III. Study-wide conclusions, independent of this receptor: RNA-based TCR counts may be affected by expression changes linked to T cell activation and differentiation. A few larger clonotypes were present in naive repertoires, especially CD8 naive repertoires, and these clonotypes were possibly memory cells re-expressing CD45RA. TCR abundance followed a power law whose exponent differed between naive and memory subsets but was consistent across the three individuals. The repertoire findings for the naive and memory subsets could not be validated against a ground truth because none was available. In both CD4 and CD8 cells, going from naive through CM, EM and EMRA, the Gini index went up while Shannon and inverse Simpson diversity went down. After error correction, over 85% of naive TCR sequences appeared only once, giving much steeper abundance distributions than memory subsets. A clonotype was defined as a single alpha or beta chain sequence rather than as a paired alpha/beta receptor.

From the second PCR step on, the TCR alpha and beta chain libraries were amplified in separate reactions. The CMV status of each donor was determined by measuring IFNgamma production from CD4+ T cells after fresh PBMCs had been stimulated overnight with CMV viral lysate. Using Miltenyi beads, CD4 T cells were first positively selected, and CD8 T cells were then positively selected from the CD4-negative fraction. After staining for CD3, CD4, CD8, CD45RA, CD27 and a live/dead dye, cells were sorted on a BD Aria II into four subsets based on CD45RA and CD27. Three healthy volunteers provided blood, and each donor's sample was split into CD4 and CD8 T cells and then further divided into four differentiation subsets. Approximately 0.13 L of peripheral blood was drawn per donor, and PBMC were isolated by Ficoll-Paque PLUS density-gradient centrifugation. Sorted cells were lysed in RLT buffer, after which RNA was extracted using a Qiagen RNeasy kit and stored at -80 degrees C.

Library construction relied on UMI-ligation and nested PCR. The beta constant-region primer consisted of an equimolar mixture of two oligonucleotides that together covered TRBC1 and TRBC2. T4 RNA ligase 1 ligated a single-stranded oligonucleotide carrying the SP2 primer and a 12-nucleotide UMI to the cDNA 3' end. The ligated cDNA went through four rounds of PCR with nested alpha and beta constant-region primers together with the SP2 primer. Incubation of the ligation reaction was carried out at 16 degrees C for about 18-24 hours. PCR2 was typically performed as a SYBR Green qPCR and was stopped at a predetermined threshold so that over-amplification was prevented. Apart from the first purification, every purification step used Agencourt AMPure XP magnetic beads. Libraries were quantified by Qubit and checked on a TapeStation, where a main peak was expected near 650 bp. Pooled libraries were sequenced on an Illumina MiSeq with v2 2x251 paired-end kits, typically giving roughly 0.95-2.1 million reads per sample. Libraries were pooled at around 4 nM per sample, and about 4.5-7.5% PhiX was added to improve cluster recognition. Concerning the study's data processing: Using tag matching that tolerated one base-pair mismatch, Decombinator assigned V and J genes to FASTQ reads that had been processed by Demultiplexor. Collapsinator relied on UMIs to fix sequencing errors as well as frequency errors caused by PCR heterogeneity. CDR3Translator translated TCRs and extracted CDR3s from the conserved cysteine to the FGXG phenylalanine, flagging non-productive sequences. Gini, Shannon entropy and inverse Simpson indices were calculated on repertoires subsampled to equal numbers of UMI-defined TCRs. Within the linear range, a power law was fitted to clonotype abundance distributions using maximum likelihood. For one naive CD8 sample, the pipeline and MIGEC produced similar UMI counts, unique TCR numbers and clonal distributions. One analysis removed from the naive repertoire any naive TCRs that were also present in any memory subset from the same donor. The repertoires were searched for just under 7,500 CMV-associated CDR3 sequences that had been compiled from VDJdb and a published dataset. TCRdb's own reprocessing of the public reads used fastp at Q25 and MiXCR and kept productive beta chains. Rows with a matching CDR3 protein are joined into one entry that keeps the most common DNA and genes. None of the V and J calls come from the authors' own analysis; TCRdb made them. This sample is represented by around 160,000 distinct CDR3 sequences; about 18% of them were singletons. Together, the top ten hold about 0.14% of the sample.

Deletion took 5 bases off V and 1 base off J, with a span of 20 bases between the germline ends. Sequences LNHNV (CDR1) and YYDKDF (CDR2) are obtained from the germline V gene (reference sequence). The cysteine opens and the phenylalanine closes a CDR3 of 17 amino acids. Kept here is only the CDR3 DNA, which spans 51 bases and is read in frame from base 1. The sequence derives from a human donor in good health. Sequenced material: naive CD4+ T cells from blood. Read against the paper, the sample's cell subset or site label means: naive T cells, CD45RA high CD27+. The sequence is built from TRBV15 and TRBJ2-5; TRBD1 is a weak D gene call, 6 bases matching. The DNA reads TGTGCCACCAGCGGGGGAACCGGGACAATACTCCAAGAGACCCAGTACTTC. This translates into CATSGGTGTILQETQYF. Where the CDR3 stops, the reference TRBV15 and TRBJ2-5 genes take over; the full variable domain is DAMVIQNPRYQVTQFGKPVTLSCSQTLNHNVMYWYQQKSSQAPKLLFHYYDKDFNNEADTPDNFQSRRPNTSFCFLDIRSPGLGDTAMYLCATSGGTGTILQETQYFGPGTRLLVL.